This T cell receptor beta chain was sequenced during a study of OX40 agonist ivuxolimab in advanced cancers. Looking at the study overall: Every 2 weeks, ivuxolimab was infused into the patients intravenously at between 0.01 and 10 mg/kg. Eligibility admitted prior anti-PD-1, anti-PD-L1 or anti-CTLA-4 therapy; about 40% had some. One patient with hepatocellular carcinoma and two with cutaneous melanoma, three in all, had partial responses. Points from the study as a whole: Averaged across samples, CD8+ T cells carried more expanded clones than CD4+ did.

The data were produced by immunoSEQ multiplex PCR, yet TCRdb's version contains in-frame clones alone and is incomplete. Of about 50,000 clones listed, over 90% were seen once; the top ten hold more than 6.5%. V lost 1 base to trimming and J lost 5 bases, with 20 bases between them. Germline lookup yields CDR1 SGHVS and CDR2 FNYEAQ. The CDR3 sequence is 17 residues long. In this sample, this clone turned up once. Its target is not known. This chain uses TRBV7-6 with TRBJ2-5, with D perhaps matching TRBD2 (6 bases). This material consisted of CD4+ or CD8+ T cells sorted from blood, taken in a trial of the OX40 agonist ivuxolimab. The clonotype was recovered from an adult with an advanced solid tumor such as melanoma, head and neck, liver or kidney cancer. CDR3 loop: CASSLVSEGPRGETQYF. CDR3 DNA: TGTGCCAGCAGCTTAGTCTCGGAGGGGCCCCGCGGGGAGACCCAGTACTTC.